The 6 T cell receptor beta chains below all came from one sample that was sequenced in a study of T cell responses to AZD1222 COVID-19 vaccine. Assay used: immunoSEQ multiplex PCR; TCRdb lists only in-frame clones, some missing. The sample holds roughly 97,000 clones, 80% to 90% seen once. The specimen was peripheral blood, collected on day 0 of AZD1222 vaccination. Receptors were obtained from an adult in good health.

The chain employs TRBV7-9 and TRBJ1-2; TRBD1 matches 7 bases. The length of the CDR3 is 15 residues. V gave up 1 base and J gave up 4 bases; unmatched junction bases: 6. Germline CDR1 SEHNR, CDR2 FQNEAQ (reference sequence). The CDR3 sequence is CASSLVPRQGYGYTF. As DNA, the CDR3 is TGTGCCAGCAGCTTAGTACCCCGACAGGGCTATGGCTACACCTTC.

CDR3 loop: CASSGTSNYEQYF. Written as DNA, the CDR3 is TGTGCCAGCAGTGGGACTAGCAACTACGAGCAGTACTTC. The rearrangement uses TRBV28 and TRBJ2-7, with TRBD2 identical over 9 bases. V shed 5 bases and J 3 bases; nucleotides not matched to a gene: 2. The germline CDR1 and CDR2 sequences are MDHEN and SYDVKM. The CDR3 extends over 13 amino acids. The full variable domain, its missing parts supplied by reference TRBV28 and TRBJ2-7, is DVKVTQSSRYLVKRTGEKVFLECVQDMDHENMFWYRQDPGLGLRLIYFSYDVKMKEKGDIPEGYSVSREKKERFSLILESASTNQTSMYLCASSGTSNYEQYFGPGTRLTVT.

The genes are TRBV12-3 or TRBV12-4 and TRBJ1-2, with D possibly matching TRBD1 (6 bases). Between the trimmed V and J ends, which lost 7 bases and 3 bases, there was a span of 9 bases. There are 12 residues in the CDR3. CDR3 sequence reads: CASTGQYYGYTF. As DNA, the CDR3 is TGTGCCAGCACTGGACAGTACTATGGCTACACCTTC.

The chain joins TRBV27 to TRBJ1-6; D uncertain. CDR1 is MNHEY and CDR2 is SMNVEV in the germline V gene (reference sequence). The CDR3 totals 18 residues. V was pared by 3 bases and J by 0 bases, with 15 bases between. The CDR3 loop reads CASSLDRYLTSYNSPLHF. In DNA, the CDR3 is TGTGCCAGCAGTTTGGACCGGTACCTAACCTCCTATAATTCACCCCTCCACTTT.

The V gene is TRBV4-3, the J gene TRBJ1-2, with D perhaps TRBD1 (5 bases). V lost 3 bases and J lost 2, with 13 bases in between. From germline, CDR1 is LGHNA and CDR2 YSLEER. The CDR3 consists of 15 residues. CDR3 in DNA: TGCGCCAGCAGCCAGGGTCAGACAGAAAACTATGGCTACACCTTC. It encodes CASSQGQTENYGYTF.

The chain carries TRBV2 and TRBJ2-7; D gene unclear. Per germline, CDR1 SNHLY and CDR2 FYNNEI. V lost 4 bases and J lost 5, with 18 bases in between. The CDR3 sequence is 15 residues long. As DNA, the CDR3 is TGTGCCAGCAGTGCGAGCCCTTTCGTTTCAGACGAGCAGTACTTC. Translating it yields CASSASPFVSDEQYF. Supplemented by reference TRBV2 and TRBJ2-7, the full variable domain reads EPEVTQTPSHQVTQMGQEVILRCVPISNHLYFYWYRQILGQKVEFLVSFYNNEISEKSEIFDDQFSVERPDGSNFTLKIRSTKLEDSAMYFCASSASPFVSDEQYFGPGTRLTVT.